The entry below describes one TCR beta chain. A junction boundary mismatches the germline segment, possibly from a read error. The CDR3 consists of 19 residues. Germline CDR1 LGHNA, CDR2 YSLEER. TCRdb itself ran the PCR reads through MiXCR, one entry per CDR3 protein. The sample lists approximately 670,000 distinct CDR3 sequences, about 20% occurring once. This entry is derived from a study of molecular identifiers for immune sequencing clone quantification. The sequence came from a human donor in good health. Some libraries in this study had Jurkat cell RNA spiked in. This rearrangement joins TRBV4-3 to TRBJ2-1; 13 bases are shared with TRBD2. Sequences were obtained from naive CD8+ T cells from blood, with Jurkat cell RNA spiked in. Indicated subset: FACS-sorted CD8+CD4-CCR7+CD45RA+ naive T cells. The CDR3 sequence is CASSQGTSGRAKSYNEQFF. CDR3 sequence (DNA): TGCGCCAGTAGCCAAGGAACTAGCGGGAGGGCCAAGTCCTACAATGAGCAGTTCTTC.